This T cell receptor (beta chain) stems from a study of blood T cell repertoires in COVID-19. Study-level information: There were acute and convalescent COVID-19 samples, and they came from the United States, Italy and Spain. The analysed material was cDNA or gDNA that came from T cells, B-cell-depleted T cells, or PBMCs.

As originally analysed: Scientists estimated how many nucleated cells there were by amplifying reference gene primers. The method was immunoSEQ multiplex PCR; TCRdb's version includes in-frame clones alone and lacks a portion of them. The V and J calls and the clone size are those of that table, but D and trimming were determined from the DNA. The sample has 270,000 or so clones, roughly 80% seen once. Germline CDR1 is SGHAT and CDR2 is FQNNGV. CDR3 length equals 14 residues. Trimming stripped 6 bases from V and 0 bases from J, with 9 bases between. This sequence was found in a woman aged 50 to 60 who had recovered from COVID-19. The chain has TRBV11-2 and TRBJ1-3; D is uncertain. What was sequenced was peripheral blood. As DNA, the CDR3 is TGTGCCAGCAGTCGAGTAAGCTCTGGAAACACCATATATTTT. This encodes CASSRVSSGNTIYF. The full variable domain, rest sourced from reference TRBV11-2 and TRBJ1-3, is EAGVAQSPRYKIIEKRQSVAFWCNPISGHATLYWYQQILGQGPKLLIQFQNNGVVDDSQLPKDRFSAERLKGVDSTLKIQPAKLEDSAVYLCASSRVSSGNTIYFGEGSWLTVV.